This record concerns one T cell receptor (beta chain) sequence. The antigen remains undetermined. These data come from a study of cytomegalovirus exposure and HLA in healthy donors. The germline CDR1 and CDR2 sequences are SGHRS and YFSETQ. The CDR3 covers 16 residues. Unmatched junction bases numbered 8, after V lost 0 bases and J lost 5 bases. Primers for the PCR totalled 60 Vbeta and 13 Jbeta. Only in-frame clones appear in the TCRdb table, and some are missing; sequencing was by immunoSEQ multiplex PCR. The sample carries 150,000 or so clones, about four fifths recorded once. Findings and caveats of the study: The HLA-A and HLA-B alleles of most subjects were reportedly predicted accurately from TCR beta sequences.

This receptor was obtained from a man between 45 and 60 years old in good health and CMV-seropositive. The chain recombines TRBV5-1 with TRBJ2-5; 9 nucleotides line up with TRBD2. Sequencing used PBMCs. CDR3 sequence reads: CASSLGGGGARETQYF. In nucleotides, the CDR3 is TGCGCCAGCAGCTTGGGCGGCGGGGGGGCCCGGGAGACCCAGTACTTC. Based on the CDR3 plus reference TRBV5-1 and TRBJ2-5, the full variable domain is KAGVTQTPRYLIKTRGQQVTLSCSPISGHRSVSWYQQTPGQGLQFLFEYFSETQRNKGNFPGRFSGRQFSNSRSEMNVSTLELGDSALYLCASSLGGGGARETQYFGPGTRLLVL.